Below, 23 T cell receptor beta chains from the same sample are listed, as sequenced in a study of shared clonotypes between healthy human individuals. Generated by immunoSEQ multiplex PCR, the TCRdb table keeps only in-frame clones and is missing some. The sample records roughly 2.5 million clones, roughly nine tenths being singletons. Sequenced: naive CD4+ T cells sorted from blood. Stated subset: CD45RA+ positively selected. The receptors come from a man aged 18 to 29 in good health.

The chain has TRBV5-1 and TRBJ2-2; 8 nucleotides agree with TRBD1. CDR3 length: 16 amino acids. With V trimmed by 2 bases and J by 4 bases, 7 bases remained unmatched. Germline loops: CDR1 SGHRS, CDR2 YFSETQ. CDR3 DNA: TGCGCCAGCAGCTTAAGCTGGACAGGGAGCACCGGGGAGCTGTTTTTT. The encoded protein is CASSLSWTGSTGELFF.

This chain links TRBV11-2 with TRBJ2-5; D is perhaps TRBD1 or TRBD2 (5 bases each). V was shortened by 1 base and J by 1 base, with 13 bases between the two germline ends. Germline lookup yields CDR1 SGHAT and CDR2 FQNNGV. The CDR3 is 16 amino acids. This chain's CDR3 is CASSLGSHGAQETQYF. The CDR3 nucleotides are TGTGCCAGCAGCTTAGGCTCTCACGGGGCCCAAGAGACCCAGTACTTC.

V usage is TRBV7-9 and J usage is TRBJ1-1; D call uncertain. The CDR3 extends over 15 amino acids. Trimming cost V 3 bases and J 7 bases, with 18 bases left between them. Germline V gene lookup returns CDR1 SEHNR and CDR2 FQNEAQ (reference sequence). Written as DNA, the CDR3 is TGTGCCAGCAGCTTGAAGGCGGGAATAGGAATTGAAGCTTTCTTT. Its protein is CASSLKAGIGIEAFF.

The chain couples TRBV27 to TRBJ2-4; tentative D call: TRBD1 (6 bases). Looked up from germline, CDR1 is MNHEY and CDR2 is SMNVEV (reference sequence). V was cut by 5 bases and J by 2 bases, with 13 bases left in between. This CDR3 is 15 amino acids long. CDR3 nucleotide sequence: TGTGCCAGCAGTCCACAACAGGGAACCAAAAACATTCAGTACTTC. This sequence encodes CASSPQQGTKNIQYF.

The chain links TRBV19 to TRBJ2-7; 8 nucleotides line up with TRBD1. After removal of 5 bases from V and 2 bases from J, the junction contained 8 bases not matched to a gene. CDR3 size: 15 residues. Looked up from germline, CDR1 is LNHDA and CDR2 is SQIVND (reference sequence). CDR3 residues: CASSSPRGPPYEQYF. The CDR3 DNA sequence: TGTGCCAGTAGTTCCCCCAGGGGGCCCCCCTACGAGCAGTACTTC.

V gene TRBV10-3 combines with J gene TRBJ2-2, with a possible D match to TRBD1 (6 bases). The CDR3 consists of 13 residues. Per germline, CDR1 ENHRY and CDR2 SYGVKD. The germline V and J ends were trimmed by 5 bases and 8 bases, with 12 bases remaining between them. The CDR3 nucleotides are TGTGCCATCAGTCGGGACACCCCAGGGGAGCTGTTTTTT. Translating it yields CAISRDTPGELFF.

The chain employs TRBV27 and TRBJ1-6; TRBD1 agrees at 9 bases. From germline, CDR1 is MNHEY and CDR2 SMNVEV (reference sequence). The CDR3 is 19 residues long. Unmatched junction bases numbered 9, after V lost 2 bases and J lost 1 base. CDR3 sequence: CASSLKGQGGGSYNSPLHF. The CDR3 coding sequence is TGTGCCAGCAGTTTAAAGGGACAGGGTGGTGGGTCCTATAATTCACCCCTCCACTTT.

V gene TRBV7-2 combines with J gene TRBJ2-2; no clear D. In germline, CDR1 is SGHTA, CDR2 FQGNSA. Between the trimmed V and J ends, which lost 6 bases and 7 bases, there was a span of 9 bases. This CDR3 has 12 residues. CDR3: CASSIGIGELFF. CDR3 nucleotides: TGTGCCAGCAGTATCGGAATCGGGGAGCTGTTTTTT.

The sample holds one count of this clone. The V gene is TRBV7-6, the J gene TRBJ2-6, with 11 bases that match TRBD2. Germline CDR1 reads SGHVS; CDR2 reads FNYEAQ. The CDR3 is 20 amino acids. The V segment lost 2 bases and the J segment 0 bases; nucleotides outside the gene matches: 9. This CDR3 is CASSLNPVTSGSSGANVLTF. The CDR3, as DNA: TGTGCCAGCAGCTTAAACCCGGTTACTAGCGGGAGCTCTGGGGCCAACGTCCTGACTTTC.

As to this clone: Other nucleotide sequences in the sample specify the same CDR3. The rearrangement links TRBV5-1 to TRBJ1-1; 8 bases line up with TRBD1. Germline CDR1 reads SGHRS; CDR2 reads YFSETQ. V trimming: 5 bases; J trimming: 2 bases; junction bases outside the gene matches: 5. The CDR3 sequence is 14 residues long. CDR3 bases: TGCGCCAGCAGTCCGGGACAGGTTAACACTGAAGCTTTCTTT. This gives the protein CASSPGQVNTEAFF.

Worth noting for this clone: Other nucleotide sequences from this sample produce the same CDR3. CDR3 region: CASSERAGELFF. As DNA, the CDR3 is TGTGCCAGCAGTGAACGAGCCGGGGAGCTGTTTTTT. The V gene is TRBV6-1, the J gene TRBJ2-2; D gene uncertain. The CDR3 sequence is 12 residues long. In germline, CDR1 is MNHNS, CDR2 SASEGT. V was trimmed by 2 bases and J by 6 bases, leaving 4 bases between them.

Remarks on this clone: The same CDR3 arises from other DNA sequences in this sample as well. V usage is TRBV5-1 and J usage is TRBJ2-3, with D possibly TRBD2 on 7 matching bases. The CDR3 contains 16 residues. Trimming stripped 0 bases from V and 2 bases from J, with 13 bases between. Germline lookup yields CDR1 SGHRS and CDR2 YFSETQ. The CDR3 reads CASSLAVAGATDTQYF. CDR3 DNA: TGCGCCAGCAGCTTGGCCGTCGCGGGGGCCACAGATACGCAGTATTTT.

The V and J genes are TRBV9 and TRBJ1-6; D perhaps matches TRBD1 (5 bases). V lost 1 base to trimming and J lost 8 bases, with 13 bases between them. The CDR3 totals 15 residues. The germline V gene encodes CDR1 SGDLS and CDR2 YYNGEE. CDR3 DNA sequence: TGTGCCAGCAGCGTATCACCTGGGGGGGATTCACCCCTCCACTTT. Translation gives CASSVSPGGDSPLHF.

This sequence joins TRBV6-5 and TRBJ2-7, with 7 bases aligning to TRBD2. Germline V gene sequence: CDR1 MNHEY, CDR2 SVGAGI. J was trimmed by 3 bases and V by 6 bases; bases with no gene match: 8. The CDR3 covers 14 residues. DNA of the CDR3: TGTGCCAGCAGCTTTGGCGGGAGTCGCTACGAGCAGTACTTC. It codes for CASSFGGSRYEQYF.

Remarks on this clone: A read error may account for a junction end that differs from germline. This sequence joins TRBV7-9 and TRBJ1-1, with 7 bases fitting TRBD1. This CDR3 region has 18 residues. Germline V gene sequence: CDR1 SEHNR, CDR2 FQNEAQ (reference sequence). CDR3 protein: CASTLNLQGGLMNTEAFF. The CDR3 DNA is TGTGCCAGCACCTTAAACCTCCAGGGGGGACTCATGAACACTGAAGCTTTCTTT.

As for this clone: This sample also contains other DNA sequences that code for the same CDR3. The chain has TRBV5-1 and TRBJ2-7; 9 positions match TRBD2. The CDR3 loop spans 13 amino acids. Trimming removed 3 bases from V and 6 bases from J; junction bases left unmatched: 4. The germline CDR1 and CDR2 sequences are SGHRS and YFSETQ. The CDR3 DNA follows: TGCGCCAGCAGCTCGGGACTAGCCGGCGAGCAGTACTTC. It encodes CASSSGLAGEQYF.

The chain has TRBV6-1 and TRBJ1-5; no reliable D call. Trimming removed 2 bases at V and 8 bases at J, with 10 bases between. The CDR3 contains 13 residues. Germline V CDR1 and CDR2: MNHNS, SASEGT. For the CDR3, the DNA is TGTGCCAGCAGTGAATTTTTGATAAAGCCCCAGCATTTT. The encoded protein is CASSEFLIKPQHF.

V and J are TRBV6-5 and TRBJ2-1; 8 positions agree with TRBD2. Germline V gives CDR1 MNHEY, CDR2 SVGAGI. CDR3 length: 15 amino acids. After removal of 0 bases from V and 8 bases from J, the junction contained 6 bases not matched to a gene. CDR3 in DNA: TGTGCCAGCAGTTACTCGCTTCTAGCGGGCTATGAGCAGTTCTTC. This encodes CASSYSLLAGYEQFF.

This chain connects TRBV19 to TRBJ2-5; 12 nucleotides agree with TRBD2. Germline-derived CDR1 and CDR2 are LNHDA and SQIVND (reference sequence). The CDR3 is 15 residues long. Trimming took 1 base from V and 5 from J; bases not matched to a gene: 2. CDR3 bases: TGTGCCAGTAGTATAGGACTAGCGGGGGTCGAGACCCAGTACTTC. It yields the protein CASSIGLAGVETQYF.

The rearrangement joins TRBV19 to TRBJ2-2; no firm D call. Germline CDR1 LNHDA, CDR2 SQIVND (reference sequence). This CDR3 is built from 15 residues. The V end lost 3 bases, the J end lost 5 bases, and 13 bases lay between the germline ends. In DNA, the CDR3 is TGTGCCAGTAGTATGGAAAGGCGCTTAACCGGGGAGCTGTTTTTT. As protein: CASSMERRLTGELFF.

This sequence joins TRBV11-2 and TRBJ2-3; a weak D match, TRBD1 (5 bases). V lost 1 base to trimming and J lost 6 bases, with 17 bases between them. Germline CDR1 SGHAT, CDR2 FQNNGV. The CDR3 length is 16 residues. The CDR3 is CASSLAGRGVQDTQYF. The CDR3 region has the DNA TGTGCCAGCAGCTTAGCCGGAAGGGGCGTACAGGATACGCAGTATTTT.

The genes are TRBV10-1 and TRBJ2-3; D is possibly TRBD1 (6 bases). Trimming removed 8 bases at V and 1 base at J, with 13 bases between. Germline V gene data show CDR1 as WNHNN and CDR2 as SYGVQD (reference sequence). The CDR3 runs 14 residues. CDR3 sequence (DNA): TGCGCCAGCGGTAAGGACAGAGGCACAGATACGCAGTATTTT. Translation: CASGKDRGTDTQYF.

The chain links TRBV27 to TRBJ1-1; D unresolved. Germline CDR1 reads MNHEY; CDR2 reads SMNVEV (reference sequence). The CDR3 has 11 amino acids. With 7 bases removed from V and 4 bases from J, the gap between germline ends came to 7 bases. The CDR3 DNA follows: TGTGCCAGCACCCGGGGCACTGAAGCTTTCTTT. It translates to CASTRGTEAFF.